This T cell receptor beta chain was retrieved from a study of blood T cell repertoires in COVID-19. On the study more broadly: COVID-19 samples from acute and convalescent phases originated in the United States, Italy and Spain. PBMCs, B-cell-depleted T cells, or T cells were the source of the cDNA or gDNA that made up the material.

The authors' processing: Quantification of nucleated cells was approximated via reference gene primer amplification. Clones were sequenced by immunoSEQ multiplex PCR, and TCRdb holds only the in-frame ones, with some missing. V, J and clone size are taken as reported in that table, and D and trimming were inferred from the DNA itself. The sample yields hundreds of thousands of clones, 88% seen once. The V and J ends lost 4 bases and 4 bases respectively, with 10 bases between them. The germline V gene has CDR1 MGHDK and CDR2 SYGVNS. The CDR3 contains 13 residues. This clonotype was sampled from a woman aged 40 to 55 who had recovered from COVID-19. The V call is TRBV25-1, the J call TRBJ1-1; D is ambiguous. Input material: peripheral blood. The CDR3 is CASSATETTEAFF. The CDR3 coding sequence is TGTGCCAGCAGTGCGACGGAGACCACTGAAGCTTTCTTT.